One sample yielded the 20 T cell receptor beta chains listed below, sequenced in a study of response to subunit inactivated influenza vaccine. TCRdb re-called the RT-PCR reads through MiXCR, storing one row per CDR3 protein. The table includes roughly 700,000 distinct CDR3 sequences, approximately 15% detected once. The sequenced sample was PBMCs from blood, obtained around two weeks before vaccination. These receptors were obtained from a man aged 45-60 years who received an inactivated influenza vaccine.

This sequence joins TRBV6-1 and TRBJ2-7, with 12 bases aligning to TRBD2. In germline, CDR1 is MNHNS, CDR2 SASEGT. This CDR3 is 15 amino acids long. Unmatched junction bases numbered 3, after V lost 3 bases and J lost 3 bases. The CDR3 loop reads CASSDTGLAGYEQYF. The CDR3 DNA follows: TGTGCCAGCAGTGACACGGGACTAGCGGGCTACGAGCAGTACTTC.

This CDR3 is CASSLGQGGQSGPQHF. In DNA form, the CDR3 reads TGTGCCAGCAGCCTCGGACAGGGAGGGCAAAGTGGTCCCCAGCATTTT. This chain links TRBV7-8 with TRBJ1-5; TRBD1 matches at 8 bases. The V gene's germline CDR1 is SGHVS and CDR2 FQNEAQ. The CDR3 has 16 amino acids. After removal of 5 bases from V and 10 bases from J, the junction contained 16 bases not matched to a gene.

In this sample, this clonotype turned up a few times. The J gene is TRBJ2-3, the V gene TRBV6-5; D might be TRBD2 (5 bases). From germline, CDR1 is MNHEY and CDR2 SVGAGI. This CDR3 region has 15 residues. Trimming took off 2 bases at V and 2 bases at J, with 11 bases between the two ends. The CDR3 reads CASSYPSRDTDTQYF. DNA for the CDR3: TGTGCCAGCAGTTACCCTTCCCGGGACACAGATACGCAGTATTTT.

This clonotype was picked up many times. The chain has TRBV15 and TRBJ1-2, with D hard to call. Trimming stripped 0 bases from V and 0 bases from J, with 11 bases between. The CDR3 is 16 residues long. Looked up from germline, CDR1 is LNHNV and CDR2 is YYDKDF (reference sequence). CDR3 DNA sequence: TGTGCCACCAGCAGAGACCGTCTTCTCTCTAACTATGGCTACACCTTC. This sequence encodes CATSRDRLLSNYGYTF.

This clonotype has only a few counts. This chain links TRBV30 with TRBJ2-2, with D possibly TRBD1 on 6 matching bases. The CDR3 runs to 16 residues. The V gene lost 1 base and the J gene lost 1 base, with 13 bases spanning the gap. Looked up from germline, CDR1 is GTSNPN and CDR2 is SVGIG (reference sequence). CDR3 in DNA: TGTGCCTGGAGTGGGTCTCCGGGACAGAACACCGGGGAGCTGTTTTTT. Amino acids: CAWSGSPGQNTGELFF.

The rearrangement uses TRBV7-3 and TRBJ2-2; 9 bases line up with TRBD1. The V and J ends lost 5 bases and 3 bases, in that order; junction bases with no gene match: 19. The CDR3 length is 20 residues. Germline lookup yields CDR1 SGHTA and CDR2 FQGTGA. The CDR3 DNA reads as TGTGCCAGCAGCCGAAGACAGGGGGGCCCCGGCCTTATACACACCGGGGAGCTGTTTTTT. It codes for CASSRRQGGPGLIHTGELFF. The variable domain in full, with the rest retrieved from reference TRBV7-3 and TRBJ2-2, is GAGVSQTPSNKVTEKGKYVELRCDPISGHTALYWYRQSLGQGPEFLIYFQGTGAADDSGLPNDRFFAVRPEGSVSTLKIQRTERGDSAVYLCASSRRQGGPGLIHTGELFFGEGSRLTVL.

J is TRBJ1-1 and V is TRBV14; the match to TRBD1 covers 8 bases. Germline V gene data show CDR1 as SGHDN and CDR2 as FVKESK. Germline trimming cut 5 bases from V and 4 bases from J; bases unmatched to any gene: 12. This CDR3 contains 16 residues. CDR3: CASSKLTGAPGTEAFF. CDR3 sequence (DNA): TGTGCCAGCAGCAAACTGACAGGGGCTCCTGGCACTGAAGCTTTCTTT.

This chain joins TRBV4-2 and TRBJ1-1; D might be TRBD1 (6 bases). The CDR3 covers 14 residues. The germline CDR1 and CDR2 sequences are LGHNA and YNFKEQ. Trimming took off 1 base at V and 7 bases at J, with 13 bases between the two ends. CDR3 bases: TGTGCCAGCAGCCAAGTAGGACAGTCCTATGAAGCTTTCTTT. It specifies CASSQVGQSYEAFF.

The rearrangement uses TRBV29-1 and TRBJ1-2; 7 nucleotides match TRBD1. The V gene's germline CDR1 is SQVTM and CDR2 ANQGSEA. The CDR3 runs 14 residues. Trimming took 3 bases from V and 6 from J; bases not matched to a gene: 10. The CDR3 nucleotides are TGCAGCGTTGAGAAACAGGGGCTGAGTGATGGCTACACCTTC. Its protein is CSVEKQGLSDGYTF.

This clonotype has only a few counts. This chain connects TRBV20-1 to TRBJ2-7; 7 bases agree with TRBD1. The CDR3 is made up of 15 amino acids. In germline, CDR1 is DFQATT, CDR2 SNEGSKA (reference sequence). Trimming removed 6 bases from V and 2 bases from J; junction bases left unmatched: 13. The CDR3 is CSARRGSGGPYEQYF. The DNA for the CDR3 is TGCAGTGCCAGAAGAGGTTCAGGGGGTCCCTACGAGCAGTACTTC.

This clonotype occurred a few times. The rearrangement joins TRBV24-1 to TRBJ2-1; 10 bases fit TRBD2. V trimming: 1 base; J trimming: 3 bases; junction bases outside the gene matches: 8. Germline-derived CDR1 and CDR2 are KGHDR and SFDVKD. The CDR3 sequence is 18 residues long. CDR3 amino acids: CATSDLSGRAFNYNEQFF. The CDR3 nucleotides read TGTGCCACCAGTGATTTAAGCGGGAGGGCCTTCAACTACAATGAGCAGTTCTTC.

The chain carries TRBV6-1 and TRBJ2-5; no definite D call. V shed 6 bases and J shed 5 bases, with 10 bases lying between them. CDR3 length equals 12 residues. CDR1 and CDR2 (germline): MNHNS, SASEGT. The CDR3 reads CASRHQVETQYF. As DNA, the CDR3 is TGTGCCAGCAGGCATCAAGTTGAGACCCAGTACTTC.

This clonotype came up a few times. The chain is built from TRBV11-2 and TRBJ1-3, with D maybe TRBD1 (5 bases). The CDR3 runs 17 residues. CDR1 and CDR2 from the germline V gene are SGHAT and FQNNGV. V shed 5 bases and J shed 2 bases, with 19 bases lying between them. Here the CDR3 reads CASSPILWGSTGNTIYF. In DNA form, the CDR3 reads TGTGCCAGCAGCCCCATTCTATGGGGCTCAACTGGAAACACCATATATTTT.

This clonotype occurred many times. The chain has TRBV29-1 and TRBJ2-3, with 8 bases fitting TRBD2. The germline V gene has CDR1 SQVTM and CDR2 ANQGSEA. CDR3 length equals 13 residues. V gave up 5 bases and J gave up 6 bases; unmatched junction bases: 7. DNA for the CDR3: TGCAGCGTTAAACCGGGAGGGCCTGATACGCAGTATTTT. Amino acids: CSVKPGGPDTQYF.

This chain links TRBV24-1 with TRBJ2-3; weak D call: TRBD1 (5 bases). Between the trimmed V and J ends, which lost 4 bases and 4 bases, there was a span of 17 bases. Germline CDR1 and CDR2: KGHDR and SFDVKD. The CDR3 covers 16 residues. The CDR3 DNA sequence: TGTGCCACCAGTGACCCATCCAGGGATCTGGCAGATACGCAGTATTTT. Its translation: CATSDPSRDLADTQYF.

This clonotype appeared a few times. This chain connects TRBV4-3 to TRBJ1-3; tentative D call: TRBD1 (6 bases). The V gene lost 0 bases and the J gene lost 2 bases, with 11 bases spanning the gap. The length of the CDR3 is 16 residues. Germline CDR1 reads LGHNA; CDR2 reads YSLEER. The CDR3 DNA reads TGCGCCAGCAGCCAAGAGGCCAGGGGCACTGGAAACACCATATATTTT. As protein: CASSQEARGTGNTIYF.

This clonotype occurred many times. CDR3 in amino acids: CSAISGGYEQYF. CDR3 sequence (DNA): TGCAGTGCAATTAGCGGGGGATACGAGCAGTACTTC. The chain has TRBV20-1 and TRBJ2-7, with 9 bases lining up with TRBD2. After removal of 6 bases from V and 4 bases from J, the junction contained 4 bases not matched to a gene. Germline CDR1 is DFQATT and CDR2 is SNEGSKA (reference sequence). CDR3 size: 12 residues.

V usage is TRBV4-1 and J usage is TRBJ2-5, with unresolved D. V was pared by 0 bases and J by 5 bases, with 13 bases between. This CDR3 has 15 amino acids. Germline V gene sequence: CDR1 MGHRA, CDR2 YSYEKL. The DNA for the CDR3 is TGCGCCAGCAGCCAAGATCGACCAAGCCGGGAGACCCAGTACTTC. This translates into CASSQDRPSRETQYF.

The chain combines TRBV4-2 with TRBJ1-1; perhaps TRBD1 as D (5 bases). The CDR3 loop spans 17 amino acids. Per the germline V gene, CDR1 is LGHNA and CDR2 is YNFKEQ. Deletions cut 1 base from V and 0 bases from J, with 15 bases between. Written as DNA, the CDR3 is TGTGCCAGCAGCCAAGCCTTCAGGGCGAGGGTGAACACTGAAGCTTTCTTT. Translated: CASSQAFRARVNTEAFF.

This chain connects TRBV2 to TRBJ2-5; 12 bases align to TRBD1. Trimming removed 6 bases from V and 5 bases from J; junction bases left unmatched: 7. Germline V gives CDR1 SNHLY, CDR2 FYNNEI. This CDR3 has 15 amino acids. The CDR3 nucleotides are TGTGCCAGCAGGGATGGGACAGGGGGCTTTGAGACCCAGTACTTC. This encodes CASRDGTGGFETQYF.